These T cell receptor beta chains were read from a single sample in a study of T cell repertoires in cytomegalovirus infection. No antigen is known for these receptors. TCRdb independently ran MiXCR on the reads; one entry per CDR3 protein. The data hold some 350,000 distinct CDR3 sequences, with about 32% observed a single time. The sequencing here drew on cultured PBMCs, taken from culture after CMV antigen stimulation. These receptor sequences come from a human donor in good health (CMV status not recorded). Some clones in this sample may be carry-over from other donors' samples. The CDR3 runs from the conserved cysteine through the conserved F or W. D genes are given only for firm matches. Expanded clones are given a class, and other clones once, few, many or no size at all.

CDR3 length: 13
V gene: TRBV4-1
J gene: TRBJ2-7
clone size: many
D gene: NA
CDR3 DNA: TGCGCCAGCAGCCAAGAGCCCTCCTACGAGCAGTACTTC
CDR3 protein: CASSQEPSYEQYF

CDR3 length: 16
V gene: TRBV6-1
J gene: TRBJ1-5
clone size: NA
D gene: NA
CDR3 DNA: TGTGCCAGCAGCCTACGACTGACAGGTTCGGGGTTCCCCCAGCATTTT
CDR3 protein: CASSLRLTGSGFPQHF

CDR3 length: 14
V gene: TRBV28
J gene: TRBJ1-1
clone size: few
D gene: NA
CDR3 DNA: TGTGCCAGCAGGCGGGACCCCGGGGGAACTGAAGCTTTCTTT
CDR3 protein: CASRRDPGGTEAFF

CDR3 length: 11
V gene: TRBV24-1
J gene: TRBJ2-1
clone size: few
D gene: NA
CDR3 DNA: TGTGCCACCAGTGTGCACAATGAGCAGTTCTTC
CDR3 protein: CATSVHNEQFF

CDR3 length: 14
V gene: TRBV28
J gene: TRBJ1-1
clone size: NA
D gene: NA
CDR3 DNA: TGTGCCAGCAGTTCCAGTCCGGGGGGCGCTGAAGCTTTCTTT
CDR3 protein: CASSSSPGGAEAFF

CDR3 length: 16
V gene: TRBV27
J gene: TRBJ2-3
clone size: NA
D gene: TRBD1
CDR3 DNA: TGTGCCAGCAGTTTATACTGGACAGGGAGCACAGATACGCAGTATTTT
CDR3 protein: CASSLYWTGSTDTQYF

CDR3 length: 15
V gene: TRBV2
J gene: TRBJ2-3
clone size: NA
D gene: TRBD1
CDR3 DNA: TGTGCCAGCAACGGGGGACAGGGAGAAGGAGATACGCAGTATTTT
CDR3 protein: CASNGGQGEGDTQYF

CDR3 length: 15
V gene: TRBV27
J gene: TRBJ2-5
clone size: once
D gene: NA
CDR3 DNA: TGTGCCAGCAGTTTGTCCCTCGAGAGGGGAGAGACCCAGTACTTC
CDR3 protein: CASSLSLERGETQYF

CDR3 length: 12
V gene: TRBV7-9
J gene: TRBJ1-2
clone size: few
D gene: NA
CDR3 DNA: TGTGCCAGCAGCTACAGGACAGATGGCTACACCTTC
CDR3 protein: CASSYRTDGYTF

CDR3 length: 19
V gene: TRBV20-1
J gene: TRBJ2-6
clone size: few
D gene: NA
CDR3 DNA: TGCAGTGCTAGAGGCCCCGGGGGCCTTTGGTATGGTGGGGCCAACGTCCTGACTTTC
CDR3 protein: CSARGPGGLWYGGANVLTF

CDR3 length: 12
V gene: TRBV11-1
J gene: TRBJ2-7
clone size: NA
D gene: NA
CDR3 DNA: TGTGCCAGCAGCTTAGATGTCTACGAGCAGTACTTC
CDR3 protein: CASSLDVYEQYF

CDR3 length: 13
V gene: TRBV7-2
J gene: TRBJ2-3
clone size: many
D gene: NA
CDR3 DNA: TGTGCCAGCAGCCCCCACGCCGCTCACCCGCAGTATTTT
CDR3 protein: CASSPHAAHPQYF

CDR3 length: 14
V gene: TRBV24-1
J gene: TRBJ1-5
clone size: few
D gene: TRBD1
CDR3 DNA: TGTGCCACCAGTGCGGGACAGGGAAATCAGCCCCAGCATTTT
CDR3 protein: CATSAGQGNQPQHF

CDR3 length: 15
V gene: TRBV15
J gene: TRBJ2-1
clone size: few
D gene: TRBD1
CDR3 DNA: TGTGCCACCAGCCACGGGGCTCTAGGGGGCCATGAGCAGTTCTTC
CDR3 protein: CATSHGALGGHEQFF

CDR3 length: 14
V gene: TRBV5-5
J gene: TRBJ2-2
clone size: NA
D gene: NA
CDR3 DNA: TGTGCCAGCAGCGGCGGGGCCAACACCGGGGAGCTGTTTTTT
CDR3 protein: CASSGGANTGELFF

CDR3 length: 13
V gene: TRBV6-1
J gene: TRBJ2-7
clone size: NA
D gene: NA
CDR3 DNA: TGTGCCAGCACCGACCTGGAATCCTACGAGCAGTACTTC
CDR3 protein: CASTDLESYEQYF

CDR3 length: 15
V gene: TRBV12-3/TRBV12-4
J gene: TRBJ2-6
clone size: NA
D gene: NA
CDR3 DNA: TGTGCCAGCAGGCTAACAGGCTTCGGGGCCAACGTCCTGACTTTC
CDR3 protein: CASRLTGFGANVLTF

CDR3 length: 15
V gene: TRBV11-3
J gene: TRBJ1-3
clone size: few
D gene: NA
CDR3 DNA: TGTGCCAGCAGCTTAGAGGGGGCAAACGGAAACACCATATATTTT
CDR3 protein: CASSLEGANGNTIYF

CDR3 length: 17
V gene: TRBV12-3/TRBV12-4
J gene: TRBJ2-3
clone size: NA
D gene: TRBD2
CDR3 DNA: TGTGCCAGCAGTTTTACTAGCGGGAGGGCTAACACAGATACGCAGTATTTT
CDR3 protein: CASSFTSGRANTDTQYF

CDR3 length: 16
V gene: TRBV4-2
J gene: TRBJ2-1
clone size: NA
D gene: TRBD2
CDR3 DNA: TGTGCCAGCAGCCTACTAGCGGGAGCGACGAACAATGAGCAGTTCTTC
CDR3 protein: CASSLLAGATNNEQFF

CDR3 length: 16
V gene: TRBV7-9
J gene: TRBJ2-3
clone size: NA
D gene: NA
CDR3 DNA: TGTGCCAGCAGCTTAGGAGCGGAGCCTAGCACAGATACGCAGTATTTT
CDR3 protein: CASSLGAEPSTDTQYF

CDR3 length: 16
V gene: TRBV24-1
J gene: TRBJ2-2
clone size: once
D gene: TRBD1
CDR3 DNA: TGTGCCACCAGTGATTTCGGACAGGCGAACACCGGGGAGCTGTTTTTT
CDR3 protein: CATSDFGQANTGELFF

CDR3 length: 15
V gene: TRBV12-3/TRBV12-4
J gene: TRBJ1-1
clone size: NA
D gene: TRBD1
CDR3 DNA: TGTGCCAGCAGTTTATTGGTGGGAACAGGGGACGAAGCTTTCTTT
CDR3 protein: CASSLLVGTGDEAFF

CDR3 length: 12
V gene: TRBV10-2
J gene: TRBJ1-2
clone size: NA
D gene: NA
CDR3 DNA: TGCGCCAGCTCCATTGGGGCTGATGGCTACACCTTC
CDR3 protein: CASSIGADGYTF

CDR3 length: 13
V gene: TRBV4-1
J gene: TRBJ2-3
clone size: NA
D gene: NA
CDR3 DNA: TGCGCCAGCAGCCAGCCAGCCCCAGATACGCAGTATTTT
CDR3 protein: CASSQPAPDTQYF

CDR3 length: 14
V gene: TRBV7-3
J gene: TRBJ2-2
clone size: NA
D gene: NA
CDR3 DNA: TGTGCCAGCAGCTTCTCGGACAGACACGGGGAGCTGTTTTTT
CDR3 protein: CASSFSDRHGELFF

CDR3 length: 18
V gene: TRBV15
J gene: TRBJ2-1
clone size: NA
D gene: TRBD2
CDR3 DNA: TGTGCCACCAGCCGAACTAGCGGGAGGGCCGAGGGCTACAATGAGCAGTTCTTC
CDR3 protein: CATSRTSGRAEGYNEQFF

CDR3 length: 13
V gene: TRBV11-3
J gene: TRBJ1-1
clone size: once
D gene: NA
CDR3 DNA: TGTGCCAGCAGGGGACTACAGGCCGTTGAAGCTTTCTTT
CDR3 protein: CASRGLQAVEAFF

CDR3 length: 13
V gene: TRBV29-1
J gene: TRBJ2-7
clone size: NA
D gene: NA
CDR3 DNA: TGCAGCGTTGAAGCCGAAAAGAAATACGAGCAGTACTTC
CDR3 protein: CSVEAEKKYEQYF

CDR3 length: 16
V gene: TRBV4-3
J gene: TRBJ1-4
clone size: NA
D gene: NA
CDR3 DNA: TGCGCCAGCAGCCAAGACCCAGGGATTGTAAGTGAAAAACTGTTTTTT
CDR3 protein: CASSQDPGIVSEKLFF

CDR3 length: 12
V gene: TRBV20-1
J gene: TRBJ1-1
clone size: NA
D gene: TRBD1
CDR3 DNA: TGCAGTGCTAAGGGACAGGAAGCTGAAGCTTTCTTT
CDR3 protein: CSAKGQEAEAFF

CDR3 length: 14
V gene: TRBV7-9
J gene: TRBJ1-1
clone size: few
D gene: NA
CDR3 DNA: TGTGCCAGCAGAATTCCAGGGGCTTACACTGAAGCTTTCTTT
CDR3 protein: CASRIPGAYTEAFF

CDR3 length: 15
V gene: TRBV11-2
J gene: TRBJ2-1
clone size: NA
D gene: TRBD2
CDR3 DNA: TGTGCCAGCAGCCCGGGGGGAGTTATCTACAATGAGCAGTTCTTC
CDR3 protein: CASSPGGVIYNEQFF

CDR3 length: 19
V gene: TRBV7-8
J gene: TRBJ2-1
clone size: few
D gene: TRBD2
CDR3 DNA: TGTGCCAGCAGGGGTCCACGAGGGGCGGCTAGCGGGAGAGGGGATGAGCAGTTCTTC
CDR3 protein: CASRGPRGAASGRGDEQFF

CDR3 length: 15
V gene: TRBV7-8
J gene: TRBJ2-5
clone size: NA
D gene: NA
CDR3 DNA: TGTGCCAGCAGCTTCTTTTGGCGGGTCGGAGAGACCCAGTACTTC
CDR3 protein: CASSFFWRVGETQYF

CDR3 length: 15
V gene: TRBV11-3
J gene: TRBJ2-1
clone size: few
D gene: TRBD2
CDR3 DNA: TGTGCCAGCAGCTCTACTAGCGGAGCCTACAATGAGCAGTTCTTC
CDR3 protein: CASSSTSGAYNEQFF

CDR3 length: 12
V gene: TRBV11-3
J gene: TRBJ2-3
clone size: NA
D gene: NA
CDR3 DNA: TGTGCCAGCAGCTTAGGTCATGATACGCAGTATTTT
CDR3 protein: CASSLGHDTQYF

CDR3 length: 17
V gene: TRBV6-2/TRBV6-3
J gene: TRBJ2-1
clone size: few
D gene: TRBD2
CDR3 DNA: TGTGCCAGCAGTAGGAGGCTAGCGGGTAGGACTTGGAGTGAGCAGTTCTTC
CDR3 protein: CASSRRLAGRTWSEQFF

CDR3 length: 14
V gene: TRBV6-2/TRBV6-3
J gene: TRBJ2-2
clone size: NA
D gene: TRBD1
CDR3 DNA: TGTGCCAGCGGACAGGGGGCGGACACCGGGGAGCTGTTTTTT
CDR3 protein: CASGQGADTGELFF

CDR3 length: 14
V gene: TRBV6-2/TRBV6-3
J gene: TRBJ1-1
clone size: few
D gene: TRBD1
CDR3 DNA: TGTGCCAGCAGGACAGGGGGCGAGAACACTGAAGCTTTCTTT
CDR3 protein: CASRTGGENTEAFF

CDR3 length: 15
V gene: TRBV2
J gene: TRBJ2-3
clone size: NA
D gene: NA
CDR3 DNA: TGTGCCAGCAGTGAAGGGATCGTCTCCACAGATACGCAGTATTTT
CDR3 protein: CASSEGIVSTDTQYF

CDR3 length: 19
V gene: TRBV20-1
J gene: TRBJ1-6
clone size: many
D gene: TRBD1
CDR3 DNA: TGCAGTGCCAAAGGAGGACAGGGGGCGGGAAGCTCCTATAATTCACCCCTCCACTTT
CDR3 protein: CSAKGGQGAGSSYNSPLHF

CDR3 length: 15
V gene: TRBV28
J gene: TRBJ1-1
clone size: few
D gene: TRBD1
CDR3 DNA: TGTGCCAGCAGTCCAGAGGGACAGGGGAACACTGAAGCTTTCTTT
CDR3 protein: CASSPEGQGNTEAFF

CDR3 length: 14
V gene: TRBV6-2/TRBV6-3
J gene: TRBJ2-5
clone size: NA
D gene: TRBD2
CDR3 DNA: TGTGCCAGCAGTTACGTCGGGAGGCAAGAGACCCAGTACTTC
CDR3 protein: CASSYVGRQETQYF

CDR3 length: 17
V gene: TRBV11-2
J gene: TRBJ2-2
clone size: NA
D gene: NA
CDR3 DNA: TGTGCCAGCAGGGGTTCGGGGTACAGGATCCACACCGGGGAGCTGTTTTTT
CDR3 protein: CASRGSGYRIHTGELFF

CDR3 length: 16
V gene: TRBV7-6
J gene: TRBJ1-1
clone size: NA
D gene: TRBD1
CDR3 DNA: TGTGCCAGCAGCTTAGGAGGGACAGGTATGAACACTGAAGCTTTCTTT
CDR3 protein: CASSLGGTGMNTEAFF

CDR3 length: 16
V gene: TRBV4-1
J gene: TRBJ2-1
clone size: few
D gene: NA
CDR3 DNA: TGCGCCAGCAGTCGTCGCACTGGGGACTCCTACAATGAGCAGTTCTTC
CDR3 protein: CASSRRTGDSYNEQFF

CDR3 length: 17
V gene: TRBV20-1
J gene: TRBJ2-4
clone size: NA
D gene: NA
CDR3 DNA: TGCAGTGCTAGAGTGGCAGGGGCGGGGGTGGGCCTCGGGGTTCAGTACTTC
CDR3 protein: CSARVAGAGVGLGVQYF

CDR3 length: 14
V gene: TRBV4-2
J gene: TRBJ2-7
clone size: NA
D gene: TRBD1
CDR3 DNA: TGTGCCAGCAGCCATCCAACCCGACAGGGCGAGCAGTACTTC
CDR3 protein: CASSHPTRQGEQYF

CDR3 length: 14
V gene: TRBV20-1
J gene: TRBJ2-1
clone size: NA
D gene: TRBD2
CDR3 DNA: TGCAGTGCAAACGGGGGGATTACGCACAATGAGCAGTTCTTC
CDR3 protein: CSANGGITHNEQFF

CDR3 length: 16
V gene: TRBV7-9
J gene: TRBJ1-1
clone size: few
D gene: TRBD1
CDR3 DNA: TGTGCCAGCAGCTTAGCCGGGACAGGCCCGAACACTGAAGCTTTCTTT
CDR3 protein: CASSLAGTGPNTEAFF

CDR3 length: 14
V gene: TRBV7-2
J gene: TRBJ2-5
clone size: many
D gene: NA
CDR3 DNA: TGTGCCAGCAGCTTAAGTCAGACTCAAGAGACCCAGTACTTC
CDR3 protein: CASSLSQTQETQYF